This T cell receptor beta chain came from a study of T cells in Graves' hyperthyroidism and ophthalmopathy (dated by TCRdb to about 2019). The study in broad terms: Peripheral blood was sampled at the time of initial diagnosis, prior to any treatment. A discovery cohort of approximately 100 patients, 43 with Graves' ophthalmopathy and over 55 with stable Graves' hyperthyroidism, was used to find distinguishing TCR V-J signatures. An independent validation cohort of fewer than 20 hyperthyroidism patients and about 15 patients who later progressed to ophthalmopathy tested prospective prediction of ophthalmopathy. The approximately 100 discovery patients were divided at random into training and test sets in a 7:3 ratio. In about six Graves' hyperthyroidism patients, the study also compared T-cell repertoires from thyroid tissue with T-cell repertoires from blood. Following sampling, methimazole starting at 30 mg daily was given to hyperthyroidism patients, and high-dose intravenous methylprednisolone was given to ophthalmopathy patients. The paper describes TCR Vbeta CDR3 sequencing of 135 peripheral blood samples, made up of approximately 40 ophthalmopathy patients, 70 to 75 hyperthyroidism patients and roughly 17 progressor patients. Paper-wide results and their limitations: During validation, the model predicted progression to ophthalmopathy a median of about 6.5 months ahead of onset, with around 71% sensitivity and around 72% specificity. Most expanded thyroid clonotypes (frequency above 0.001) were also found in blood, which suggests that blood repertoires may mirror thyroid immune responses. A model built on a 13 V-J signature distinguished ophthalmopathy from stable hyperthyroidism, reaching around 87% sensitivity and approximately 81% specificity in cross-validation and 80%/75% in testing. Sample size was not statistically predetermined, and investigators were not blinded to group allocation.

Many counts were recorded for this clonotype. Its antigen has not been determined. No base quality values were provided; no much bigger clone lies one nucleotide off. Reading from cysteine to phenylalanine, the CDR3 counts 13 amino acids. Kept here is only the CDR3 DNA, which spans 39 bases and is read in frame from base 1. CDR1 and CDR2 are drawn from the germline V gene: SGHRS, YFSETQ. V is cut back by 4 bases and J by 8 bases, with 6 bases in the junction unmatched. Graves' hyperthyroidism was defined as stable when no progression to ophthalmopathy occurred over 18 months of follow-up. Hyperthyroidism patients were newly diagnosed, had a disease duration of under 2 months, and were aged 18 to 65 years. Any patient with an uncontrolled infection, another autoimmune disease, pregnancy or lactation was excluded. Diagnoses were established on the basis of clinical symptoms, serum thyroxine and TRAb, thyroid ultrasound, and orbital computed tomography. PBMCs were separated from 10 ml of fresh peripheral blood using Ficoll-Paque density gradient centrifugation. Total RNA was extracted using Trizol reagent, and RNA quality was assessed on an Agilent 2100 Bioanalyzer.

The TCR beta CDR3 regions were amplified from the RNA transcripts. For the first round of RT-PCR on the TCR CDR3, the HTBI primer set was used together with the Qiagen OneStep RT-PCR kit. A second multiplex PCR round built the libraries, followed by size selection and purification. Sequencing of the libraries was done on an Illumina HiSeq2000 using paired-end 100 bp reads. On the authors' methods: SOAPnuke was used to process the raw data, throwing out any read that contained adapters or uncalled bases, had a mean Phred below 15, or lacked an exact constant-primer or identifier match. High-quality paired reads were merged using COPE v1.2.5, and each unique nucleotide sequence was defined as a clonotype. MiTCR v1.1 was used to align clonotypes to the IMGT TRBV, TRBD and TRBJ reference segments. The analysis included only V-J combinations with a frequency above 0.0001, which together covered more than 98% of the repertoires. The TCS score was defined as the ratio of F50 (clonal expansion) to E x V (chaos), calculated using BLOSUM62-based TCRdist between CDR3 peptides within each V-J. Welch's t-statistics and random forest reduced just over 500 V-J features to about 12, which were used in a naive Bayes classifier (R e1071). In-frame beta chains were kept once TCRdb had trimmed the public reads at Q25 with fastp and called clones with MiXCR. Each record represents a unique CDR3 protein, reported with the most common genes and DNA among its rows. What appears here as the V and J calls and clone size reflects TCRdb's work, not the paper's. The table for this sample lists about 560,000 distinct CDR3 sequences; less than 15% of them were counted only once. The ten largest clones capture about 14% of the sample.

The chain joins TRBV5-1 to TRBJ1-1, with 9 bases in between that match TRBD1. This clonotype originated in a woman between 40 and 50 years old with Graves' hyperthyroidism. The source material was blood. CDR3 region: CASSASDRGEAFF. The nucleotide sequence reads TGCGCCAGCAGCGCCTCGGACAGGGGCGAAGCTTTCTTT.